One sample yielded the 6 T cell receptor beta chains listed below, sequenced in a study of blood T cell repertoires in COVID-19. Data came from immunoSEQ multiplex PCR; TCRdb stores just in-frame clones and leaves some out. Of 25,000 to 30,000 clones listed, over 70% are singletons. Sequenced material: peripheral blood. Receptors were obtained from a man older than 75 with active or convalescent COVID-19.

The CDR3 DNA sequence: TGTGCCAGCAGTGAACTTTTACAATCTGGAAACACCATATATTTT. Protein sequence: CASSELLQSGNTIYF. The gene calls are TRBV2 and TRBJ1-3; D ambiguous. In germline, CDR1 is SNHLY, CDR2 FYNNEI. The CDR3 is 15 amino acids. The V and J ends lost 2 bases and 1 base respectively, with 9 bases between them. Variable domain in full (rest from reference TRBV2 and TRBJ1-3): EPEVTQTPSHQVTQMGQEVILRCVPISNHLYFYWYRQILGQKVEFLVSFYNNEISEKSEIFDDQFSVERPDGSNFTLKIRSTKLEDSAMYFCASSELLQSGNTIYFGEGSWLTVV.

This rearrangement joins TRBV11-2 to TRBJ2-1, with D possibly TRBD2 on 5 matching bases. CDR3 length: 14 residues. V was cut by 2 bases and J by 4 bases, with 9 bases left in between. CDR1 SGHAT and CDR2 FQNNGV come from the germline V gene. The CDR3: CASSLRTLYNEQFF. The DNA for the CDR3 is TGTGCCAGCAGCTTACGGACTCTATACAATGAGCAGTTCTTC.

The genes are TRBV2 and TRBJ2-7; 9 nucleotides line up with TRBD2. V lost 2 bases, J lost 0 bases, and 2 bases stayed unmatched. CDR1 is SNHLY and CDR2 is FYNNEI in the germline V gene. The CDR3 is 15 amino acids. CDR3 nucleotide sequence: TGTGCCAGCAGTGAACAGCGGGGGGACTCCTACGAGCAGTACTTC. Amino acid sequence: CASSEQRGDSYEQYF.

CDR3 sequence: CAGSDRGYGYTF. CDR3 DNA sequence: TGTGCCGGGTCGGACAGGGGCTATGGCTACACCTTC. The chain recombines TRBV28 with TRBJ1-2, with TRBD1 matching 9 bases. The CDR3 has 12 amino acids. The junction had 5 bases not matched to a gene; V was cut back by 11 bases and J by 4 bases. Germline CDR1 is MDHEN and CDR2 is SYDVKM.

This clone appeared a few times. This chain uses TRBV6-5 with TRBJ1-5; no reliable D call. The CDR3 runs 13 residues. CDR1 is MNHEY, CDR2 SVGAGI, per germline. Trimming left V 4 bases short and J 7 bases short, with 11 bases between. Here the CDR3 reads CASSSGLIQPQHF. The CDR3 DNA sequence: TGTGCCAGCAGTTCTGGACTTATCCAGCCCCAGCATTTT.

This sequence joins TRBV7-2 and TRBJ2-7; D not certain. Trimming shortened V by 1 base and J by 4 bases, and 14 bases separated the two germline ends. Germline CDR1 and CDR2: SGHTA and FQGNSA. CDR3 length equals 15 residues. The CDR3 nucleotides are TGTGCCAGCAGCTTAGACGATAGGCCAGGTTACGAGCAGTACTTC. Translated: CASSLDDRPGYEQYF.